This T cell receptor beta chain was obtained from a study of radiotherapy plus CTLA-4 blockade in lung cancer. Study information: Objective response was observed in over 15% of patients, and disease control in 30% to 40%.

The V gene lost 5 bases and the J gene lost 1 base, with 12 bases spanning the gap. Germline lookup yields CDR1 SEHNR and CDR2 FQNEAQ (reference sequence). The CDR3 sequence is 15 residues long. Study-level results: Reports state that early shifts in blood T cell clones, with interferon-beta, best predicted response. Tumor-derived TCR clones expanded in blood after radiotherapy plus ipilimumab.

This table comes from immunoSEQ multiplex PCR, and its TCRdb copy is limited to in-frame clones, with some not included. This table holds roughly 85,000 clones, 85% to 90% found once. Worth noting for this clone: Its antigen is not known.

The clonotype was recovered from a human donor with non-small cell lung cancer that progressed on radiotherapy plus ipilimumab. The J gene is TRBJ2-1, the V gene TRBV7-9, with TRBD2 as a possible D gene (5 bases). Here the sequenced sample was peripheral blood, taken from a patient treated with radiotherapy plus ipilimumab. In DNA, the CDR3 is TGTGCCAGCAGCCCGATGGGAGAATCCTACAATGAGCAGTTCTTC. The encoded protein is CASSPMGESYNEQFF.